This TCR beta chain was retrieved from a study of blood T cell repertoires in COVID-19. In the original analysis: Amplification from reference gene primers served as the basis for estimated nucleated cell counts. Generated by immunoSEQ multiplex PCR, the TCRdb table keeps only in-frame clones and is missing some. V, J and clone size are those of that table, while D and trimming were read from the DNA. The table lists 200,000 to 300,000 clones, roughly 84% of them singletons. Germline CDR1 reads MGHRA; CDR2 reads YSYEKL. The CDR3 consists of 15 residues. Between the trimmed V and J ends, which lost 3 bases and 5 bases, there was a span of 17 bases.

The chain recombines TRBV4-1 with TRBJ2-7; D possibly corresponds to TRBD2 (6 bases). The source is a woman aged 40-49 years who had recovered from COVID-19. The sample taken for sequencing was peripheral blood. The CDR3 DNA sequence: TGCGCCAGCAGCCATATCGGGGGTTCAACGGACGAGCAGTACTTC. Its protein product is CASSHIGGSTDEQYF.